This passage covers 31 T cell receptor beta chains from one sample sequenced in a study of blood T cell repertoires in COVID-19. Measured with immunoSEQ multiplex PCR; TCRdb has only the in-frame clones, and not every one. This table has around 99,000 clones, about nine tenths appearing once. Sample: peripheral blood. The receptors derive from a man aged 45-65 years with acute or convalescent COVID-19.

The rearrangement joins TRBV7-8 to TRBJ2-7, with 7 bases aligning to TRBD2. Germline V gene sequence: CDR1 SGHVS, CDR2 FQNEAQ. The ends lost 1 base at V and 1 base at J; junction bases unmatched: 7. This CDR3 is 16 amino acids long. The CDR3 DNA is TGTGCCAGCAGCTTAGGGGTTAGCGGGTATTCCTACGAGCAGTACTTC. It specifies CASSLGVSGYSYEQYF.

The chain uses TRBV7-2 and TRBJ2-5; TRBD1 might be the D (8 bases). The CDR3 consists of 16 residues. V lost 5 bases and J lost 3, with 19 bases in between. The germline CDR1 and CDR2 sequences are SGHTA and FQGNSA. The CDR3 DNA follows: TGTGCCAGCAGCACTCGGAACAGGGGGGGAAAAGAGACCCAGTACTTC. Protein sequence: CASSTRNRGGKETQYF.

This chain connects TRBV5-1 to TRBJ2-2; weak D call: TRBD1 (5 bases). The germline CDR1 and CDR2 sequences are SGHRS and YFSETQ. The CDR3 sequence is 14 residues long. With 1 base removed from V and 2 bases from J, the gap between germline ends came to 6 bases. CDR3 nucleotides: TGCGCCAGCAGCTTGCGGACAAACACCGGGGAGCTGTTTTTT. As protein: CASSLRTNTGELFF.

This chain joins TRBV5-6 and TRBJ1-1, with TRBD1 matching 8 bases. Per germline, CDR1 SGHDT and CDR2 YYEEEE. The trim removed 4 bases at V and 5 bases at J, leaving 16 bases unmatched. The CDR3 has 17 amino acids. CDR3 sequence: CASSPYGRGLVGTEAFF. CDR3 sequence (DNA): TGTGCCAGCAGCCCCTATGGCAGGGGGCTTGTTGGGACTGAAGCTTTCTTT.

This chain links TRBV6-5 with TRBJ2-7; D is possibly TRBD2 (6 bases). Trimming removed 6 bases at V and 0 bases at J, with 12 bases between. This CDR3 region has 14 residues. Germline V lookup: CDR1 MNHEY, CDR2 SVGAGI. The CDR3 spells CASRSGRGSYEQYF. The CDR3 DNA reads TGTGCCAGCAGGTCGGGGCGGGGCTCCTACGAGCAGTACTTC.

The V gene is TRBV10-3, the J gene TRBJ2-7, with D unresolved. The germline V gene has CDR1 ENHRY and CDR2 SYGVKD. V gave up 2 bases and J gave up 0 bases, with 8 bases separating them. This CDR3 has 14 amino acids. As DNA, the CDR3 is TGTGCCATCAGTGAGCTGGGCAGCTCCTACGAGCAGTACTTC. This gives the protein CAISELGSSYEQYF.

V usage is TRBV9 and J usage is TRBJ2-1; 8 bases align to TRBD2. The CDR3 extends over 18 amino acids. Trimming removed 2 bases from V and 3 bases from J; junction bases left unmatched: 13. CDR1 and CDR2 (germline): SGDLS, YYNGEE. CDR3 residues: CASSVEAGVAQRYNEQFF. The CDR3 bases are TGTGCCAGCAGCGTGGAAGCGGGAGTGGCTCAACGCTACAATGAGCAGTTCTTC.

The J gene is TRBJ2-7, the V gene TRBV19; tentative D call: TRBD1 (6 bases). Per germline, CDR1 LNHDA and CDR2 SQIVND (reference sequence). Trimming removed 2 bases at V and 2 bases at J, with 13 bases between. The CDR3 length is 15 residues. The CDR3 loop is CASSIKLQGAYEQYF. The CDR3 region has the DNA TGTGCCAGTAGTATAAAACTACAGGGAGCCTACGAGCAGTACTTC. Using reference TRBV19 and TRBJ2-7 for the parts outside the CDR3, the full variable domain is DGGITQSPKYLFRKEGQNVTLSCEQNLNHDAMYWYRQDPGQGLRLIYYSQIVNDFQKGDIAEGYSVSREKKESFPLTVTSAQKNPTAFYLCASSIKLQGAYEQYFGPGTRLTVT.

The rearrangement joins TRBV19 to TRBJ1-5; TRBD1 aligns across 7 bases. CDR3 length equals 14 residues. Germline V gene sequence: CDR1 LNHDA, CDR2 SQIVND (reference sequence). V was clipped by 5 bases and J by 2 bases; unmatched bases: 3. The CDR3 DNA reads TGTGCCAGTAGTGTAACAGGGGGCAATCAGCCCCAGCATTTT. As protein: CASSVTGGNQPQHF.

CDR3 coding DNA: TGTGCCAGCAGTGAATGGGGCGGGGGCACTGAAGCTTTCTTT. Translation gives CASSEWGGGTEAFF. The V gene is TRBV2, the J gene TRBJ1-1; maybe TRBD1 (5 bases). The CDR3 is made up of 14 amino acids. Per the germline V gene, CDR1 is SNHLY and CDR2 is FYNNEI. Trimming removed 2 bases at V and 4 bases at J, with 11 bases between.

The chain links TRBV5-1 to TRBJ2-3; TRBD2 matches 12 bases. The germline V gene has CDR1 SGHRS and CDR2 YFSETQ. The CDR3 contains 16 residues. The ends lost 0 bases at V and 6 bases at J; junction bases unmatched: 5. CDR3: CASSLGWTSGTDTQYF. CDR3 nucleotides: TGCGCCAGCAGCTTGGGCTGGACTAGCGGGACTGATACGCAGTATTTT.

The J gene is TRBJ1-5, the V gene TRBV28, with D perhaps matching TRBD1 (6 bases). The germline CDR1 and CDR2 sequences are MDHEN and SYDVKM. Trimming left V 6 bases short and J 0 bases short, with 12 bases between. The CDR3 contains 15 residues. The CDR3 DNA reads as TGTGCCAGCAGACAGGGATTCTATAGCAATCAGCCCCAGCATTTT. It encodes CASRQGFYSNQPQHF.

The chain links TRBV5-1 to TRBJ1-2, with D possibly matching TRBD1 (5 bases). Germline V CDR1 and CDR2: SGHRS, YFSETQ. V lost 0 bases and J 8 bases, leaving 20 bases between the germline ends. This CDR3 contains 16 residues. The CDR3 sequence is CASSLAVTDSPAGYTF. The CDR3 region has the DNA TGCGCCAGCAGCTTGGCCGTTACCGACAGCCCGGCGGGCTACACCTTC. The full variable domain, its missing parts supplied by reference TRBV5-1 and TRBJ1-2, is KAGVTQTPRYLIKTRGQQVTLSCSPISGHRSVSWYQQTPGQGLQFLFEYFSETQRNKGNFPGRFSGRQFSNSRSEMNVSTLELGDSALYLCASSLAVTDSPAGYTFGSGTRLTVV.

V usage is TRBV18 and J usage is TRBJ2-3; the D gene is possibly TRBD2 (5 bases). The CDR3 is 16 amino acids. V was trimmed by 2 bases and J by 4 bases, leaving 16 bases between them. Germline V gene data show CDR1 as KGHSH and CDR2 as LQKENI. CDR3 nucleotides: TGTGCCAGCTCACCAACTATGTTGGACGGGGCAGATACGCAGTATTTT. Encoded protein: CASSPTMLDGADTQYF. The full variable domain, its missing parts supplied by reference TRBV18 and TRBJ2-3, is NAGVMQNPRHLVRRRGQEARLRCSPMKGHSHVYWYRQLPEEGLKFMVYLQKENIIDESGMPKERFSAEFPKEGPSILRIQQVVRGDSAAYFCASSPTMLDGADTQYFGPGTRLTVL.

In this sample, this clone turned up once. The V and J genes are TRBV3-1 (or the pseudogene TRBV3-2) and TRBJ1-1; no clear D. The CDR3 extends over 12 amino acids. Germline loops: CDR1 LGHDT, CDR2 YNNKEL (reference sequence). Trimming took 4 bases from V and 2 from J, leaving 5 bases between them. The CDR3, as DNA: TGTGCCAGCAGCCTTCAAAACACTGAAGCTTTCTTT. Protein: CASSLQNTEAFF.

V and J are TRBV11-3 and TRBJ1-2, with 7 bases that match TRBD1. The germline V gene has CDR1 SGHNT and CDR2 YENEEA. This CDR3 has 13 residues. V lost 5 bases, J lost 2 bases, and 2 bases stayed unmatched. The CDR3 nucleotides are TGTGCCAGCAGCCCGACAGGGAACTATGGCTACACCTTC. Protein product: CASSPTGNYGYTF. The entire variable domain, with the rest obtained from reference TRBV11-3 and TRBJ1-2, is as follows: EAGVVQSPRYKIIEKKQPVAFWCNPISGHNTLYWYLQNLGQGPELLIRYENEEAVDDSQLPKDRFSAERLKGVDSTLKIQPAELGDSAVYLCASSPTGNYGYTFGSGTRLTVV.

The chain combines TRBV12-3 or TRBV12-4 with TRBJ1-1; D gene uncertain. The CDR3 contains 13 residues. Trimming removed 3 bases from V and 0 bases from J, with 5 bases in between. CDR3 nucleotides: TGTGCCAGCAGTTTGGCCATGAACACTGAAGCTTTCTTT. This gives the protein CASSLAMNTEAFF.

The J gene is TRBJ2-5, the V gene TRBV7-2; TRBD2 is a possible D gene (6 bases). With 1 base removed from V and 1 base from J, the gap between germline ends came to 13 bases. The CDR3 has 16 amino acids. Looked up from germline, CDR1 is SGHTA and CDR2 is FQGNSA. CDR3: CASSLGLEGIQETQYF. The CDR3 nucleotides are TGTGCCAGCAGCTTAGGATTGGAGGGAATCCAAGAGACCCAGTACTTC.

The chain recombines TRBV5-1 with TRBJ2-1, with D perhaps matching TRBD2 (6 bases). Trimming pared 5 bases from V and 3 bases from J, leaving 12 bases between. The CDR3 has 14 amino acids. Germline loops: CDR1 SGHRS, CDR2 YFSETQ. Here the CDR3 reads CASSSGLSYNEQFF. The CDR3 region has the DNA TGCGCCAGCAGTTCGGGACTTAGCTACAATGAGCAGTTCTTC.

This rearrangement joins TRBV11-2 to TRBJ2-1; D unclear. The length of the CDR3 is 15 residues. Germline CDR1 is SGHAT and CDR2 is FQNNGV. Trimming removed 2 bases from V and 5 bases from J, with 13 bases in between. The CDR3 nucleotides are TGTGCCAGCAGCTTACTGGGCCAGTGGGACAATGAGCAGTTCTTC. Amino acid sequence: CASSLLGQWDNEQFF.

The V gene is TRBV19, the J gene TRBJ1-1, with 8 bases aligning to TRBD1. V dropped 6 bases and J dropped 6; count of bases not matched to a gene: 9. There are 14 residues in the CDR3. The germline V gene encodes CDR1 LNHDA and CDR2 SQIVND (reference sequence). For the CDR3, the DNA is TGTGCCAGTAGGGAAGACAGGGGCGGGGCTGAAGCTTTCTTT. This gives the protein CASREDRGGAEAFF. Drawing the rest from reference TRBV19 and TRBJ1-1, the complete variable domain is DGGITQSPKYLFRKEGQNVTLSCEQNLNHDAMYWYRQDPGQGLRLIYYSQIVNDFQKGDIAEGYSVSREKKESFPLTVTSAQKNPTAFYLCASREDRGGAEAFFGQGTRLTVV.

The chain couples TRBV19 to TRBJ2-7, with 7 positions matching TRBD1. Germline V CDR1 and CDR2: LNHDA, SQIVND (reference sequence). The CDR3 covers 15 residues. Unmatched junction bases numbered 5, after V lost 3 bases and J lost 0 bases. CDR3 sequence (DNA): TGTGCCAGTAGTATTGATGGGACAGCCTCCTACGAGCAGTACTTC. It codes for CASSIDGTASYEQYF. Full variable domain (missing parts from reference TRBV19 and TRBJ2-7): DGGITQSPKYLFRKEGQNVTLSCEQNLNHDAMYWYRQDPGQGLRLIYYSQIVNDFQKGDIAEGYSVSREKKESFPLTVTSAQKNPTAFYLCASSIDGTASYEQYFGPGTRLTVT.

The chain couples TRBV18 to TRBJ2-5; 8 nucleotides agree with TRBD2. The J segment lost 2 bases and the V segment lost 3 bases, leaving 17 bases of the junction unmatched. From germline, CDR1 is KGHSH and CDR2 LQKENI. The CDR3 runs 19 residues. The CDR3 loop is CASSPPTPLAGGTQETQYF. DNA of the CDR3: TGTGCCAGCTCACCGCCCACTCCGTTGGCGGGGGGAACTCAAGAGACCCAGTACTTC.

The chain employs TRBV19 and TRBJ2-7; D is perhaps TRBD2 (6 bases). V lost 3 bases and J 2 bases, leaving 8 bases between the germline ends. The CDR3 extends over 13 amino acids. Germline V gives CDR1 LNHDA, CDR2 SQIVND (reference sequence). CDR3 sequence (DNA): TGTGCCAGTAGTATTACGGGGGCCTACGAGCAGTACTTC. It codes for CASSITGAYEQYF.

This sequence joins TRBV3-1 (or the pseudogene TRBV3-2) and TRBJ2-1, with 11 bases identical to TRBD1. The CDR3 is 16 amino acids. The germline V gene has CDR1 LGHDT and CDR2 YNNKEL (reference sequence). With V trimmed by 4 bases and J by 6 bases, 8 bases remained unmatched. CDR3 amino acids: CASSLGGQGAVNEQFF. As DNA, the CDR3 is TGTGCCAGCAGCCTTGGCGGACAGGGGGCTGTCAATGAGCAGTTCTTC.

This clone is a singleton in its sample. V usage is TRBV5-1 and J usage is TRBJ1-6; D is uncertain. From germline, CDR1 is SGHRS and CDR2 YFSETQ. The V gene lost 0 bases and the J gene lost 6 bases, with 10 bases spanning the gap. This CDR3 spans 15 amino acids. CDR3 nucleotides: TGCGCCAGCAGCTTGGAAATAAGCGGTAATTCACCCCTCCACTTT. Its translation: CASSLEISGNSPLHF.

The chain has TRBV3-1 (or the pseudogene TRBV3-2) and TRBJ2-2, with D possibly TRBD2 on 7 matching bases. Germline V gene lookup returns CDR1 LGHDT and CDR2 YNNKEL (reference sequence). Trimming took 0 bases from V and 9 from J, leaving 17 bases between them. The CDR3 sequence is 16 residues long. CDR3 in DNA: TGTGCCAGCAGCCAAGAGAGCGGGACGGGGGCGCGGGAGCTGTTTTTT. Its translation is CASSQESGTGARELFF.

The chain combines TRBV7-9 with TRBJ2-1, with 13 bases aligning to TRBD2. With 5 bases clipped from V and 11 bases from J, the junction kept 15 bases outside the gene matches. This CDR3 contains 17 residues. The germline gives CDR1 SEHNR, CDR2 FQNEAQ (reference sequence). The CDR3 is CASSLYTSGRALKKQFF. As DNA, the CDR3 is TGTGCCAGCAGCCTGTATACTAGCGGGAGGGCCTTAAAAAAGCAGTTCTTC.

The chain uses TRBV5-1 and TRBJ1-1, with D unclear. Trimming shortened V by 4 bases and J by 5 bases, and 15 bases separated the two germline ends. CDR3 length equals 14 residues. Germline assignment: CDR1 SGHRS and CDR2 YFSETQ. The CDR3 protein is CASSPAPPVTEAFF. CDR3 sequence (DNA): TGCGCCAGCAGCCCCGCTCCGCCGGTAACTGAAGCTTTCTTT. Drawing the rest from reference TRBV5-1 and TRBJ1-1, the complete variable domain is KAGVTQTPRYLIKTRGQQVTLSCSPISGHRSVSWYQQTPGQGLQFLFEYFSETQRNKGNFPGRFSGRQFSNSRSEMNVSTLELGDSALYLCASSPAPPVTEAFFGQGTRLTVV.

The genes are TRBV12-3 or TRBV12-4 and TRBJ2-3; D gene uncertain. The CDR3 runs to 12 residues. V was clipped by 6 bases and J by 7 bases, with 11 bases between them. CDR3 amino acids: CASSPGFNTQYF. Written as DNA, the CDR3 is TGTGCCAGCAGCCCCGGTTTCAATACGCAGTATTTT.

The V and J genes are TRBV2 and TRBJ1-5, with TRBD1 identical over 9 bases. The CDR3 loop spans 16 amino acids. V was clipped by 3 bases and J by 6 bases; unmatched bases: 9. Germline CDR1 SNHLY, CDR2 FYNNEI. CDR3 residues: CASSDGGQGWGQPQHF. The CDR3 bases are TGTGCCAGCAGTGACGGGGGACAGGGCTGGGGTCAGCCCCAGCATTTT.